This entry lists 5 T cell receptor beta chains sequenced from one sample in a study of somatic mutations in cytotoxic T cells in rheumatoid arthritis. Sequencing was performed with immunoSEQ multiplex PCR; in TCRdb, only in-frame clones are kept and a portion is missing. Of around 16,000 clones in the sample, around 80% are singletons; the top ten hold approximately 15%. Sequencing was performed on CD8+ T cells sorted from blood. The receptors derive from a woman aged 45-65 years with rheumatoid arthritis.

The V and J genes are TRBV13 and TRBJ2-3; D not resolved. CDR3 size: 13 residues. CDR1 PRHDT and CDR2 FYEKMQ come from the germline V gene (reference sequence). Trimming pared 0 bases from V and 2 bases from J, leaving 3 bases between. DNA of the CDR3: TGTGCCAGCAGCTTAGGCCCCACAGATACGCAGTATTTT. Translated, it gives CASSLGPTDTQYF.

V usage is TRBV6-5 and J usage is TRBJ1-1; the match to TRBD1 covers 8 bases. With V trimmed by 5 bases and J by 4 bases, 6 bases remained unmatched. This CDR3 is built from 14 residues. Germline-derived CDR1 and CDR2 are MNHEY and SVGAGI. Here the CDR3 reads CASSPQGAATEAFF. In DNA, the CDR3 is TGTGCCAGCAGTCCTCAGGGGGCGGCCACTGAAGCTTTCTTT.

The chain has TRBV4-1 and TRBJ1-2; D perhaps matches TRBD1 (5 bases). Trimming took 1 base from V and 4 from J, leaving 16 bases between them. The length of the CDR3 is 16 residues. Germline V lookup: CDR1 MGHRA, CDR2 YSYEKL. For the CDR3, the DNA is TGCGCCAGCAGCCAAGGACACCGGGATGGGGGCTATGGCTACACCTTC. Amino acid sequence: CASSQGHRDGGYGYTF.

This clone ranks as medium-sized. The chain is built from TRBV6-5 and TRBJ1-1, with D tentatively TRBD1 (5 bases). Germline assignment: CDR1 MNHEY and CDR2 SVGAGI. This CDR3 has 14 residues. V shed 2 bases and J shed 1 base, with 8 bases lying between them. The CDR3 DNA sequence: TGTGCCAGCAGTTACACGGACAAGAACACTGAAGCTTTCTTT. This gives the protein CASSYTDKNTEAFF.

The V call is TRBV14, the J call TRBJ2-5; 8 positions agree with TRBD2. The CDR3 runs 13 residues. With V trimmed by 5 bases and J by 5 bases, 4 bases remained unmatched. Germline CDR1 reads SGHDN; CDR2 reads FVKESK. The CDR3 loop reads CASSGGGQETQYF. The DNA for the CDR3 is TGTGCCAGCAGCGGCGGGGGGCAGGAGACCCAGTACTTC.